The 20 T cell receptor beta chains presented below share a single source sample, sequenced in a study of neurological immune-mediated disorders. MiXCR, applied by TCRdb to the 5' RACE reads, yields one record per CDR3 protein. The profile covers about 57,000 distinct CDR3 sequences, with 9.5% to 15% appearing a single time and around 11% taken by the ten largest. Sequenced input: PBMCs. The receptors here all came from a woman in her sixties with HTLV-1-associated myelopathy (HAM/TSP).

Ten or more counts support this clonotype. The genes are TRBV20-1 and TRBJ1-2, with no clear D. This CDR3 spans 15 amino acids. CDR1 DFQATT and CDR2 SNEGSKA come from the germline V gene (reference sequence). Trimming shortened V by 2 bases and J by 3 bases, and 16 bases separated the two germline ends. This chain's CDR3 is CSARKGMAAYYGYTF. In DNA form, the CDR3 reads TGCAGTGCTAGAAAGGGTATGGCCGCTTACTATGGCTACACCTTC.

This clonotype was found many times. V gene TRBV28 combines with J gene TRBJ2-5; D possibly matches TRBD1 or TRBD2 (5 bases each). The ends were cut back, 3 bases at V and 5 bases at J, with 10 bases in the middle. This CDR3 contains 13 residues. From germline, CDR1 is MDHEN and CDR2 SYDVKM. CDR3 region: CASSLVGEETQYF. The CDR3, as DNA: TGTGCCAGCAGTTTGGTAGGGGAGGAGACCCAGTACTTC.

This clonotype was detected many times. The rearrangement joins TRBV5-1 to TRBJ2-7; 11 bases are a match to TRBD2. From germline, CDR1 is SGHRS and CDR2 YFSETQ. Losses at the gene ends were 0 bases for V and 4 bases for J; bases not matched to a gene: 9. The CDR3 spans 17 residues. The CDR3 DNA is TGCGCCAGCAGCTTGGTTAGCGGGAGGGCCGCGGAATACGAGCAGTACTTC. Translation gives CASSLVSGRAAEYEQYF.

This clonotype was detected many times. The rearrangement uses TRBV28 and TRBJ1-4, with D possibly matching TRBD1 (5 bases). Deletions cut 5 bases from V and 1 base from J, with 11 bases between. Germline CDR1 and CDR2: MDHEN and SYDVKM. CDR3 length: 15 amino acids. The CDR3 loop reads CASSRGGQTNEKLFF. The CDR3 DNA reads TGTGCCAGCAGTAGGGGAGGACAAACTAATGAAAAACTGTTTTTT.

This clonotype was detected ten times or more. Here the CDR3 DNA reads TGCAGTGCTATTCGACAGGGTGAAGCTTTCTTT. This translates into CSAIRQGEAFF. The V call is TRBV20-1, the J call TRBJ1-1; 7 nucleotides align to TRBD1. This CDR3 comprises 11 residues. The ends lost 4 bases at V and 7 bases at J; junction bases unmatched: 3. Germline values: CDR1 DFQATT, CDR2 SNEGSKA (reference sequence).

This clonotype was counted ten times or more. V usage is TRBV5-6 and J usage is TRBJ2-7, with D tentatively TRBD1 or TRBD2 (5 bases each). V was pared by 3 bases and J by 6 bases, with 16 bases between. The CDR3 runs 14 residues. Germline values: CDR1 SGHDT, CDR2 YYEEEE. CDR3 sequence reads: CASSWSGTLGEQYF. The DNA of the CDR3 is TGTGCCAGCAGCTGGTCCGGGACCCTCGGCGAGCAGTACTTC.

This clonotype was seen repeatedly, ten times or more. The chain is built from TRBV5-1 and TRBJ2-2; possibly TRBD1 for D (6 bases). This CDR3 contains 14 residues. Germline V gives CDR1 SGHRS, CDR2 YFSETQ. V was shortened by 5 bases and J by 6 bases, with 14 bases between the two germline ends. The CDR3 loop reads CASREPTGPGELFF. The CDR3 DNA reads as TGCGCCAGCAGGGAGCCAACAGGGCCCGGGGAGCTGTTTTTT.

This clonotype was observed many times. V usage is TRBV5-8 and J usage is TRBJ1-3; TRBD1 matches 8 bases. In germline, CDR1 is SGHTS, CDR2 YDEGEE. The junction had 5 bases not matched to a gene; V was cut back by 3 bases and J by 0 bases. This CDR3 is 16 amino acids long. CDR3 amino acids: CASSSGQGGSGNTIYF. In DNA form, the CDR3 reads TGTGCCAGCAGCTCCGGACAGGGAGGCTCTGGAAACACCATATATTTT.

This clonotype has ten or more counts. The chain combines TRBV24-1 with TRBJ2-1, with D hard to call. The CDR3 is 15 amino acids. Between the trimmed V and J ends, which lost 6 bases and 0 bases, there was a span of 11 bases. Looked up from germline, CDR1 is KGHDR and CDR2 is SFDVKD. The chain's CDR3 is CATSSPHSSYNEQFF. The CDR3 nucleotides read TGTGCCACCAGTTCCCCCCACTCCTCCTACAATGAGCAGTTCTTC.

In its sample, this clonotype was seen many times. The chain couples TRBV20-1 to TRBJ2-1; TRBD1 matches at 8 bases. With 6 bases clipped from V and 2 bases from J, the junction kept 9 bases outside the gene matches. The CDR3 sequence is 15 residues long. CDR1 and CDR2 from the germline V gene are DFQATT and SNEGSKA (reference sequence). The CDR3 DNA follows: TGCAGTGCGAGTTCAGGGGGCGCAGCCTACAATGAGCAGTTCTTC. This sequence encodes CSASSGGAAYNEQFF.

This clonotype turned up a few times. V gene TRBV5-6 combines with J gene TRBJ2-7; the D is unclear. Per germline, CDR1 SGHDT and CDR2 YYEEEE. With 5 bases removed from V and 1 base from J, the gap between germline ends came to 4 bases. There are 11 residues in the CDR3. The CDR3 DNA sequence: TGTGCCAGCAGGCGGTCCTACGAGCAGTACTTC. Its protein product is CASRRSYEQYF. Full variable domain (remainder filled in from reference TRBV5-6 and TRBJ2-7): DAGVTQSPTHLIKTRGQQVTLRCSPKSGHDTVSWYQQALGQGPQFIFQYYEEEERQRGNFPDRFSGHQFPNYSSELNVNALLLGDSALYLCASRRSYEQYFGPGTRLTVT.

This clonotype has a count of ten or more. The chain joins TRBV7-9 to TRBJ2-4; D not certain. Per germline, CDR1 SEHNR and CDR2 FQNEAQ (reference sequence). V was pared by 6 bases and J by 5 bases, with 17 bases between. The CDR3 is made up of 15 amino acids. This CDR3 reads CASSSSSRAENIQYF. The CDR3 bases are TGTGCCAGCAGTTCCAGTTCTAGGGCTGAAAACATTCAGTACTTC. The full variable domain, with the rest looked up from reference TRBV7-9 and TRBJ2-4, is DTGVSQNPRHKITKRGQNVTFRCDPISEHNRLYWYRQTLGQGPEFLTYFQNEAQLEKSRLLSDRFSAERPKGSFSTLEIQRTEQGDSAMYLCASSSSSRAENIQYFGAGTRLSVL.

This clonotype was seen ten or more times. The J gene is TRBJ1-5, the V gene TRBV28; perhaps TRBD1 as D (6 bases). Trimming took off 1 base at V and 2 bases at J, with 9 bases between the two ends. The CDR3 covers 15 residues. From germline, CDR1 is MDHEN and CDR2 SYDVKM. DNA of the CDR3: TGTGCCAGCAGTTTATCGGGGGCCGGCAATCAGCCCCAGCATTTT. This translates into CASSLSGAGNQPQHF.

This clonotype has just a few counts. The gene calls are TRBV2 and TRBJ2-3, with 7 positions matching TRBD1. Germline V CDR1 and CDR2: SNHLY, FYNNEI. V dropped 4 bases and J dropped 4; count of bases not matched to a gene: 5. The CDR3 is 14 residues long. CDR3 in DNA: TGTGCCAGCAGTGCTGACAGGGCAGCAGATACGCAGTATTTT. It translates to CASSADRAADTQYF.

This clonotype was counted at least ten times. This sequence joins TRBV3-1 and TRBJ2-3; 7 nucleotides align to TRBD1. Germline CDR1 reads LGHDT; CDR2 reads YNNKEL (reference sequence). The CDR3 runs to 16 residues. V was clipped by 1 base and J by 2 bases; unmatched bases: 6. CDR3: CASSQGQGLITDTQYF. The CDR3 region has the DNA TGTGCCAGCAGCCAAGGACAGGGTCTAATCACAGATACGCAGTATTTT.

Many counts were recorded for this clonotype. The rearrangement uses TRBV3-1 and TRBJ2-1, with a weak D call TRBD2 (6 bases). The CDR3 extends over 14 amino acids. Trimming pared 3 bases from V and 7 bases from J, leaving 13 bases between. Germline values: CDR1 LGHDT, CDR2 YNNKEL (reference sequence). This CDR3 is CASSQLAGYNEQFF. CDR3 sequence (DNA): TGTGCCAGCAGCCAGCTGGCGGGGTATAATGAGCAGTTCTTC.

This clonotype was seen many times. J is TRBJ1-1 and V is TRBV6-1; possible D gene TRBD1, 6 bases. CDR1 and CDR2 from the germline V gene are MNHNS and SASEGT. The CDR3 contains 13 residues. The germline V and J ends were trimmed by 8 bases and 2 bases, with 12 bases remaining between them. The CDR3 nucleotides are TGTGCCAGCGGGTACAGGGATAACACTGAAGCTTTCTTT. Amino acid sequence: CASGYRDNTEAFF.

This clonotype came up many times. The gene calls are TRBV6-6 and TRBJ2-7; 9 bases agree with TRBD1. The junction had 14 bases not matched to a gene; V was cut back by 5 bases and J by 3 bases. The CDR3 contains 17 residues. Germline CDR1 reads MNHNY; CDR2 reads SVGAGI (reference sequence). CDR3 in DNA: TGTGCCAGCAGTCGACTACCCGGGACAGGGAAACTCTACGAGCAGTACTTC. Its protein is CASSRLPGTGKLYEQYF.

This clonotype was recorded once. At one of its ends the junction is not consistent with the germline gene, which may arise from a read error. V gene TRBV2 combines with J gene TRBJ2-1; TRBD2 matches 12 bases. This CDR3 is built from 16 residues. CDR1 and CDR2 (germline): SNHLY, FYNNEI. CDR3 bases: TGTGCCAGCAGTAGCAAACTAGCGGGGGGCGGCAATGAGCGGTTCTTC. As protein: CASSSKLAGGGNERFF.

This clonotype was seen repeatedly, ten times or more. This chain joins TRBV5-1 and TRBJ2-7, with TRBD2 matching 13 bases. In germline, CDR1 is SGHRS, CDR2 YFSETQ. The V gene end was trimmed by 0 bases and the J gene end by 4 bases; junction bases not matched to a gene: 10. The CDR3 totals 18 residues. CDR3 amino acids: CASSLEGTGLAGLYEQYF. The CDR3, as DNA: TGCGCCAGCAGCTTGGAAGGGACGGGACTAGCGGGATTGTACGAGCAGTACTTC.